The TCR beta chain under discussion was sequenced for a study of T cell responses to AZD1222 COVID-19 vaccine. Across the study: Pooled in the analysis were second doses at about 4 or about 12 weeks.

The protocol was immunoSEQ multiplex PCR, while the TCRdb copy is restricted to in-frame clones and leaves out a portion. The sample records 150,000 to 200,000 clones, 87% being singletons. General study points: Nearly half of the spike-specific TCRs reportedly recognize variant regions that carry no mutations.

Unmatched junction bases numbered 15, after V lost 2 bases and J lost 3 bases. The CDR3 is made up of 18 amino acids. Remarks on this clone: Its antigen is not known.

The sample consisted of peripheral blood, taken on day 0 of AZD1222 vaccination. The chain recombines TRBV23-1 with TRBJ2-7, with TRBD1 identical over 8 bases. TRBV23-1 is an ORF, and what it does is uncertain. This clonotype originated in an adult in good health. CDR3 in DNA: TGCGCCAGCAGTCAAGCAATTCCAGACAGGGGAGGCTTCTACGAGCAGTACTTC. Translated: CASSQAIPDRGGFYEQYF.